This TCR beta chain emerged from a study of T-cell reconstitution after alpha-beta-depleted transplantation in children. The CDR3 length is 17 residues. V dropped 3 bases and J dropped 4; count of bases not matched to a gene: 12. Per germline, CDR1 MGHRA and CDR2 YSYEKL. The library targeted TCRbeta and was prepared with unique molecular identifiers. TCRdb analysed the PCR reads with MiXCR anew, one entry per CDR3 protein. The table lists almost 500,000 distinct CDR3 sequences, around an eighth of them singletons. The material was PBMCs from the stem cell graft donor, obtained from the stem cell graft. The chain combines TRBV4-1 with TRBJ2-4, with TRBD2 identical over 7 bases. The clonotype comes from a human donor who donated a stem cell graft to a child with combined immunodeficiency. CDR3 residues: CASSQGGTFRHKNIQYF. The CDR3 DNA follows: TGCGCCAGCAGCCAGGGGGGGACTTTTAGGCATAAAAACATTCAGTACTTC.